Sequencing of this TCR beta chain was carried out in a study of blood T cell repertoires in COVID-19. The CDR3 extends over 14 amino acids. Germline CDR1 and CDR2: MNHEY and SVGAGI. The junction had 10 bases not matched to a gene; V was cut back by 10 bases and J by 7 bases. In the authors' workflow: Reference gene primers were amplified, and this amplification served to estimate nucleated cell counts. Clones were read by immunoSEQ multiplex PCR, and TCRdb kept only the in-frame ones, dropping some. V, J and clone size derive from that table, while D and trimming were established from the DNA sequence. The table shows approximately 270,000 clones, with about nine tenths occurring only once.

This TCR was recovered from a woman aged 25 to 39 with acute COVID-19. The chain couples TRBV6-5 to TRBJ2-1; 10 nucleotides line up with TRBD2. Sequencing input: PBMCs or T cells enriched from blood (not recorded which). DNA of the CDR3: TGTGCCACCACACCTATAGCGGGAGGAAATGAGCAGTTCTTC. Translated: CATTPIAGGNEQFF.